Below are 5 T cell receptor beta chains sequenced from a single sample in a study of blood T cells in healthy people across ages. The authors ran a second PCR of about 6 to 12 cycles using a sample-barcoded 5' primer and a J-beta primer mix. One entry per CDR3 protein results from TCRdb running MiXCR on the 5' RACE reads. This sample has 700,000 to 800,000 distinct CDR3 sequences, with about 40% found just once. The sample consisted of blood. Receptor source: a woman aged 60-75 years in good health.

This clonotype was seen more than once but under ten times. The J gene is TRBJ2-1, the V gene TRBV12-3 or TRBV12-4; D may be TRBD1 (6 bases). The J call may be faulty, since TRBJ2-7 better matches the DNA end. CDR3 length: 15 amino acids. The CDR3 DNA reads as TGTGCCAGCAGGCATACAGGGCTTGCTTACAATGAGCAGTACTTC. Its translation is CASRHTGLAYNEQYF.

V usage is TRBV29-1 and J usage is TRBJ2-1; 11 bases match TRBD2. The CDR3 is made up of 15 amino acids. V lost 1 base and J lost 10; bases outside the gene matches: 9. CDR1 and CDR2 (germline): SQVTM, ANQGSEA. CDR3 in amino acids: CSVEGVAGGLEEQFF. As DNA, the CDR3 is TGCAGCGTTGAAGGAGTAGCGGGGGGGCTTGAGGAGCAGTTCTTC.

The chain combines TRBV28 with TRBJ2-5; D perhaps matches TRBD2 (5 bases). CDR3 size: 12 residues. Germline V gives CDR1 MDHEN, CDR2 SYDVKM. Deletions cut 8 bases from V and 0 bases from J, with 7 bases between. Here the CDR3 reads CASGEYQETQYF. The CDR3 region has the DNA TGTGCCAGCGGGGAGTACCAAGAGACCCAGTACTTC.

V gene TRBV7-2 combines with J gene TRBJ2-1; the D is unclear. The length of the CDR3 is 13 residues. The V gene lost 1 base and the J gene lost 7 bases, with 8 bases spanning the gap. Germline V gives CDR1 SGHTA, CDR2 FQGNSA. The CDR3 loop is CASSLVLENEQFF. The CDR3 DNA reads as TGTGCCAGCAGCTTAGTTTTAGAAAATGAGCAGTTCTTC.

This chain joins TRBV5-4 and TRBJ2-3, with D perhaps matching TRBD2 (6 bases). The CDR3 spans 14 residues. Germline V gene lookup returns CDR1 SGHNT and CDR2 YYREEE (reference sequence). The V end was cut by 2 bases, the J end by 6 bases, with 13 bases between. The CDR3 nucleotides read TGTGCCAGCAGCTTAATACAGGCGGGGGATACGCAGTATTTT. Translating gives CASSLIQAGDTQYF.